This TCR beta chain was documented in a study of response to subunit inactivated influenza vaccine. In regard to this clonotype: Antigen specificity is unknown.

The CDR3 extends over 14 amino acids. Trimming took off 2 bases at V and 2 bases at J, with 9 bases between the two ends. Germline V lookup: CDR1 MNHEY, CDR2 SVGAGI. One entry per CDR3 protein results from TCRdb running MiXCR on the RT-PCR reads. The sample holds a few hundred thousand distinct CDR3 sequences; approximately 11% are singletons and the top ten take 12%. The study's findings and limits: Each seasonal flu vaccination may recruit only limited new T cells, authors suggested.

The chain couples TRBV6-5 to TRBJ1-1; D call uncertain. This TCR came from a man in his fifties who received an inactivated influenza vaccine. The sequencing here drew on PBMCs from blood, taken 40 to 50 days after vaccination. CDR3 DNA: TGTGCCAGCAGTTACGAGTCAGGAAACACTGAAGCTTTCTTT. Residues: CASSYESGNTEAFF.